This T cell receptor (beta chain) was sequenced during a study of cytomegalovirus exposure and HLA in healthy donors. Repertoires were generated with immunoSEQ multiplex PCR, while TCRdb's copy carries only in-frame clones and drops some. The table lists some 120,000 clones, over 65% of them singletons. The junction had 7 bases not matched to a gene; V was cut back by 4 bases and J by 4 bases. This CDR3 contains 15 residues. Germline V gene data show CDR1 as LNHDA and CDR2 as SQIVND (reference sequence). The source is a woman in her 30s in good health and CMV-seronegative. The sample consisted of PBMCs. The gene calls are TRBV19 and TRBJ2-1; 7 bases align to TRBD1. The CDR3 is CASSTSRQGYNEQFF. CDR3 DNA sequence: TGTGCCAGTAGTACGAGTAGACAGGGATACAATGAGCAGTTCTTC.